This TCR beta chain comes out of a study of blood T cell repertoires in COVID-19. Study-level information: The study drew acute and convalescent COVID-19 samples from the United States, Italy and Spain. The analysed material was cDNA or gDNA that came from T cells, B-cell-depleted T cells, or PBMCs.

Per the original data handling: Amplification of reference gene primers was used by the study to estimate nucleated cell counts. Profiling relied on immunoSEQ multiplex PCR, and the TCRdb table lists in-frame clones only, not all of them. V and J calls and clone size are as listed in that table; D and trimming were resolved from the DNA. The sample comprises 25,000 to 30,000 clones, roughly 83% of which are singletons, and 8% to 10% rests with the top ten. Trimming left V 4 bases short and J 2 bases short, with 12 bases between. This CDR3 is built from 15 residues. CDR1 is LNHDA and CDR2 is SQIVND in the germline V gene (reference sequence).

This chain connects TRBV19 to TRBJ1-3; D is unresolved. The sequence was collected from a man older than 75 with active COVID-19. Sequencing was performed on peripheral blood. CDR3 coding DNA: TGTGCCAGTAGTAAGGAGGGAGAGCCTGGAAACACCATATATTTT. This gives the protein CASSKEGEPGNTIYF.